Listed below are T cell receptor beta chains from one sample, sequenced in a study of shared clonotypes between healthy human individuals. Method: immunoSEQ multiplex PCR; TCRdb's copy keeps in-frame clones and lacks some. Among about 2.2 million clones listed, around 95% were seen once. Sequenced sample: naive CD8+ T cells from PBMCs. The receptors derive from a man between 18 and 35 years old in good health. Some clones in this sample may be carry-over from other donors' samples. The CDR3 runs from the conserved cysteine through the conserved F or W. Each record gives: CDR3 protein, CDR3 DNA, D gene, J gene, V gene, clone size. A D gene is named only where the DNA matches it firmly. Part of the rows lack a size; the others show once, few, many or a class for expanded clones.

CASSEPKGAGTEAFF TGTGCCAGCAGTGAACCCAAGGGGGCGGGCACTGAAGCTTTCTTT TRBD1 TRBJ1-1 TRBV6-1 -
CASRRPSGGPIETQYF TGTGCCAGCAGACGACCTAGCGGGGGCCCAATAGAGACCCAGTACTTC TRBD2 TRBJ2-5 TRBV11-2 once
CASSPLGSGISYEQYF TGTGCCAGCAGCCCCCTTGGGAGCGGGATCTCCTACGAGCAGTACTTC TRBD2 TRBJ2-7 TRBV7-8 -
CASSLEGIIRYF TGTGCCAGCAGCTTAGAAGGGATTATTCGGTACTTC - TRBJ2-7 TRBV11-2 once
CASSQDRQSPVGETQYF TGCGCCAGCAGCCAAGATCGACAGTCCCCGGTCGGGGAGACCCAGTACTTC - TRBJ2-5 TRBV4-1 -
CASSYQILAGGGNYGYTF TGTGCCAGCAGTTACCAAATCCTGGCAGGGGGCGGTAACTATGGCTACACCTTC TRBD1 TRBJ1-2 TRBV28 -
CASSPGNTIYF TGTGCCAGCAGCCCTGGAAACACCATATATTTT - TRBJ1-3 TRBV9 -
CASSPGHYTQYEQYF TGTGCCAGCAGCCCGGGACACTACACGCAGTACGAGCAGTACTTC - TRBJ2-7 TRBV6-6 once
CASSLASFSYEQYF TGTGCCAGCAGTTTGGCTTCATTCTCCTACGAGCAGTACTTC - TRBJ2-7 TRBV28 -
CASSFGTVYEQYF TGTGCCAGCAGCTTCGGGACGGTTTACGAGCAGTACTTC - TRBJ2-7 TRBV11-2 -
CASRASGLGYGYTF TGTGCCAGCAGGGCTTCGGGACTGGGCTATGGCTACACCTTC - TRBJ1-2 TRBV28 -
CASSLWDGLNTEAFF TGTGCCAGTAGTCTATGGGACGGCTTGAACACTGAAGCTTTCTTT - TRBJ1-1 TRBV19 -
CASSQLAAPGNEQYF TGCGCCAGCAGCCAACTAGCGGCCCCGGGGAACGAGCAGTACTTC TRBD2 TRBJ2-7 TRBV4-3 once
CASSLGGGNEKLFF TGTGCCAGCAGCTTAGGAGGGGGAAATGAAAAACTGTTTTTT - TRBJ1-4 TRBV13 -
CASSLGGVNEQFF TGTGCCAGCAGCTTAGGGGGCGTCAATGAGCAGTTCTTC - TRBJ2-1 TRBV7-9 once
CASSVSGNVGTEAFF TGTGCCAGCAGCGTATCGGGGAATGTGGGCACTGAAGCTTTCTTT - TRBJ1-1 TRBV9 -
CASGGTGAYEQYF TGTGCCAGCGGGGGGACAGGAGCCTACGAGCAGTACTTC TRBD1 TRBJ2-7 TRBV28 -
CASSLEHLPYEQYF TGCGCCAGCAGCTTGGAACACCTCCCCTACGAGCAGTACTTC - TRBJ2-7 TRBV5-1 -
CASRPSGEKLFF TGCGCCAGCCGCCCAAGTGGTGAAAAACTGTTTTTT - TRBJ1-4 TRBV5-1 once
CASSLPAASNEQFF TGCGCCAGCAGCCTACCTGCGGCATCCAATGAGCAGTTCTTC - TRBJ2-1 TRBV5-1 -
CASRSRDRTTDTQYF TGTGCCAGCAGGAGCAGGGACAGGACCACAGATACGCAGTATTTT TRBD1 TRBJ2-3 TRBV7-2 -